This T cell receptor beta chain is drawn from a study of identical twins. With template switching, a universal primer site was added, and the cDNA carried unique molecular identifiers. In TCRdb, the 5' RACE reads were re-called with MiXCR into one record per CDR3 protein. Of about 720,000 distinct CDR3 sequences in the sample, less than 10% were seen once. The germline gives CDR1 MNHNS, CDR2 SASEGT. CDR3 length: 14 residues. V lost 6 bases, J lost 4 bases, and 8 bases stayed unmatched. No donor was unhealthy or non-Caucasian. This clonotype was seen only a few times. The same specimen was also included in a second study, on yellow fever vaccine responses in identical twins.

The chain couples TRBV6-1 to TRBJ1-2; 7 bases line up with TRBD1. The receptor was derived from a woman under 30 in good health. Material for sequencing was PBMCs. As DNA, the CDR3 is TGTGCCAGCAGCCAGGGGGGGCCCTCCTATGGCTACACCTTC. It yields the protein CASSQGGPSYGYTF.